This TCR beta chain was profiled in a study of identical twins' blood T cells (dated by TCRdb to 2012 to 2014). About the full investigation: Roughly 49 million Illumina reads were obtained across 12 libraries, of which six were alpha-chain libraries and six were beta-chain libraries. The study compared TCR alpha and beta chain repertoires of three pairs of monozygous twins using next-generation sequencing to assess genetic influence on repertoire formation. What the study reported, not specific to this receptor: V gene usage, even among non-selected out-of-frame TCRbeta clonotypes, was reported to be markedly more similar within twin pairs than between unrelated donors. The number of CDR3 clonotypes shared between two donors was mainly determined by the product of the cloneset sizes of the two donors, and no clear deviation from this trend was shown by twins. Because the twins were reared together, environmental influences could not be excluded as an explanation for twin similarity. Among the most abundant TCRbeta clonotypes, each donor shared more CDR3 sequences with her twin than with unrelated donors. The proposed role of the TCRalpha J segment in MHC recognition during thymic selection was stated to require validation by independent studies.

To note about this clonotype: It lacks a known antigen. The record has no base qualities; no much larger clone is one base away.

In the germline V gene, CDR1 corresponds to SQVTM and CDR2 to ANQGSEA. Germline trimming: 4 bases from V, 6 bases from J; junction bases outside gene matches: 6. The CDR3 measures 13 amino acids from cysteine to phenylalanine. CDR3 DNA only is kept here, 39 bases in frame from base 1. To prepare the library, 5' RACE was applied. Sequencing took place on an Illumina Genome Analyzer IIx. RNA-based TCR cDNA libraries were prepared by a previously described protocol with several modifications. To prevent cross-contamination, sample-specific barcodes were added to both ends of each TCR cDNA library during cDNA synthesis and amplification. The study's processing was this. Each library contained roughly 2.2 to 3.6 million CDR3-containing reads, and somewhere between about 100,000 and nearly 550,000 clonotypes were identified for each individual. After reads with improper barcode index combinations were thrown out, a cloneset for each library was built using the MiTCR software. MiTCR filtered or rescued low-quality reads and corrected PCR and sequencing errors when assembling CDR3 clonotypes. Artificial out-of-frame clonotypes were mapped to in-frame sequences, with one indel allowed in the CDR3, and then removed. To measure how similar V and J gene usage was between donors, Jensen-Shannon divergence was divided by mean entropy. TCRdb reran the public reads through fastp at Q25 and MiXCR, keeping productive beta chains. Rows with a matching CDR3 protein are joined into one entry that keeps the most common DNA and genes. For this entry, the V and J calls and clone size follow TCRdb and not the study's own pipeline. The sample contains 350,000 to 400,000 distinct CDR3 sequences, more than 25% of them found a single time. About 6% of the sample lies in the top ten.

The donors were six healthy women who made up three monozygous twin pairs. All three twin pairs had been raised together and were thought likely to have encountered the same vaccines and infectious agents. TCR cDNA libraries were prepared from RNA that had been isolated from peripheral blood mononuclear cells. The rearranged chain carries TRBV29-1 and TRBJ2-1, with 7 bases matching TRBD2. Sequencing used PBMCs. The source of this sequence is a woman between 18 and 49 years old in good health. The DNA sequence follows: TGCAGCGTTGGCGGGGGAGTGGTCAATGAGCAGTTCTTC. Translated, this is CSVGGGVVNEQFF.